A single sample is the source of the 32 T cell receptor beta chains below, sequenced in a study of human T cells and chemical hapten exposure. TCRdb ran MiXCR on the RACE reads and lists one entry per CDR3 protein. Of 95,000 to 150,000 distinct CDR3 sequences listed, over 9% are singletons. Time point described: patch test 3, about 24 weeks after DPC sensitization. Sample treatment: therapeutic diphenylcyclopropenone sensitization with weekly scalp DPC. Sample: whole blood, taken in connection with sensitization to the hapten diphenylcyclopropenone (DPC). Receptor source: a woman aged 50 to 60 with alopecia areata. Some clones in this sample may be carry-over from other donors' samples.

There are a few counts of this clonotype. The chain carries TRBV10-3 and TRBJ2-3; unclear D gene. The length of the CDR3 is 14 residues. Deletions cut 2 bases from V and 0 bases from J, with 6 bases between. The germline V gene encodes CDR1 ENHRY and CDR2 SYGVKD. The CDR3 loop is CAISETPSTDTQYF. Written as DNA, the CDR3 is TGTGCCATCAGTGAGACACCTAGCACAGATACGCAGTATTTT.

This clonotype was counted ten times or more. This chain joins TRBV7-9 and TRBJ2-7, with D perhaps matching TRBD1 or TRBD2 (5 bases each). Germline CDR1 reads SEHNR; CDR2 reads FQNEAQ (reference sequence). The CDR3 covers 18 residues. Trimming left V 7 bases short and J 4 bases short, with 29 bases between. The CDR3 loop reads CASTDSSGPALILYEQYF. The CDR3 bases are TGTGCCAGCACCGACTCCTCGGGACCGGCTTTAATCCTATACGAGCAGTACTTC.

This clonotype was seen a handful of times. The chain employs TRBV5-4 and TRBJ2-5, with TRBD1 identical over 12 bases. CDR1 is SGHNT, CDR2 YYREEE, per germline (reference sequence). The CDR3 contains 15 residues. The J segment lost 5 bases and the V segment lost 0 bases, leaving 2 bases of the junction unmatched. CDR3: CASSLVGTGGETQYF. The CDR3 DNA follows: TGTGCCAGCAGCTTGGTTGGGACAGGGGGCGAGACCCAGTACTTC.

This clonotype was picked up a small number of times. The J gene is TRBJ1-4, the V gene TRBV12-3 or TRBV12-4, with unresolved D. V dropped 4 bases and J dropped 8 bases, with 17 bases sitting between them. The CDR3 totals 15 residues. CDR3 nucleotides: TGTGCCAGCAGTTACGAGGCAGTGGTGTGGGAAAAACTGTTTTTT. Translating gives CASSYEAVVWEKLFF.

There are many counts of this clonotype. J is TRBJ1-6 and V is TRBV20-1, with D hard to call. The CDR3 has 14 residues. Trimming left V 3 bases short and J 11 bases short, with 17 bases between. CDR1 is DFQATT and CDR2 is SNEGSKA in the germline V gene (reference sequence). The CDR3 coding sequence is TGCAGTGCTAGCTTGGAAAAACCTGGGCCACCCCTCCACTTT. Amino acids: CSASLEKPGPPLHF.

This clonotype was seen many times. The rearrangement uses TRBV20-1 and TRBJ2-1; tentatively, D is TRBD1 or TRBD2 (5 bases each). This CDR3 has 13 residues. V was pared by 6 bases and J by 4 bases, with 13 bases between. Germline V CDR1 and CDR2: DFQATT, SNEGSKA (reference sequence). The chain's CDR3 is CSARGEVYNEQFF. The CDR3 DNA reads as TGCAGTGCCCGAGGGGAAGTATACAATGAGCAGTTCTTC.

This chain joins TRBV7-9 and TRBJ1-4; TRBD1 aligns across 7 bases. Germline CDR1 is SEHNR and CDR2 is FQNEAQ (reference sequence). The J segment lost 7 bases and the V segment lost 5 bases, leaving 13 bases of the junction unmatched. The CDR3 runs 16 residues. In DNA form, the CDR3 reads TGTGCCAGCAGCCCTCGACAGGGACAAAGCCCTGAAAAACTGTTTTTT. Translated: CASSPRQGQSPEKLFF.

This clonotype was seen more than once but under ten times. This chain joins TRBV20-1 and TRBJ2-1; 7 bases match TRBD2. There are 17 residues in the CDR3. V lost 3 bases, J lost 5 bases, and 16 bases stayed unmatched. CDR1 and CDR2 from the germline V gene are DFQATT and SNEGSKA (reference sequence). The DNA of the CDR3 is TGCAGTGCTAGTGCGGGGCGTCGGGCGGGAGTCAACAATGAGCAGTTCTTC. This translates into CSASAGRRAGVNNEQFF.

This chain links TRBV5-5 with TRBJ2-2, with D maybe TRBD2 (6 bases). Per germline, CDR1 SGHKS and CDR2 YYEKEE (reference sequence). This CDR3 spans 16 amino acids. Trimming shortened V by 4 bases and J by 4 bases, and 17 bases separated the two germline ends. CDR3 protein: CASSAELAFGTGELFF. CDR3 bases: TGTGCCAGCAGCGCGGAGCTAGCGTTTGGCACCGGGGAGCTGTTTTTT. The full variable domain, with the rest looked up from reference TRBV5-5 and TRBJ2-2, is DAGVTQSPTHLIKTRGQQVTLRCSPISGHKSVSWYQQVLGQGPQFIFQYYEKEERGRGNFPDRFSARQFPNYSSELNVNALLLGDSALYLCASSAELAFGTGELFFGEGSRLTVL.

CDR3 amino acids: CASSLGQVETQYF. In DNA, the CDR3 is TGTGCCAGCAGTCTCGGACAGGTGGAGACCCAGTACTTC. The chain has TRBV28 and TRBJ2-5; 7 nucleotides match TRBD1. Germline V gives CDR1 MDHEN, CDR2 SYDVKM. V gave up 5 bases and J gave up 5 bases; unmatched junction bases: 5. The CDR3 is 13 amino acids.

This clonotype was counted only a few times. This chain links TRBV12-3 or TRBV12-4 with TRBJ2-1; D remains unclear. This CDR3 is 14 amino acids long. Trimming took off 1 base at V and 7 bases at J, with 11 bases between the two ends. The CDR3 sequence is CASSLDSILNEQFF. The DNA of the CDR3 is TGTGCCAGCAGTTTAGACTCGATACTAAATGAGCAGTTCTTC.

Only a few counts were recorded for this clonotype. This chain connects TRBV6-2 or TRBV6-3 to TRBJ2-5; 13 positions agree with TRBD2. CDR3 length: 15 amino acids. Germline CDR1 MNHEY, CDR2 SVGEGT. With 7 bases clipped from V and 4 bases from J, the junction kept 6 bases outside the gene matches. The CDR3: CASNGLAGVGETQYF. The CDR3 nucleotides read TGTGCCAGCAATGGACTAGCGGGAGTCGGAGAGACCCAGTACTTC.

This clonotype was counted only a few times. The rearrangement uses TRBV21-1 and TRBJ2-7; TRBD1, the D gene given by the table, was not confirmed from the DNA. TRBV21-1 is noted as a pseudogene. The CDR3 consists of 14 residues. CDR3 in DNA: TGTGCCAGCAGCCCTTCGACAGCTTCCTACGAGCAGTACTTC. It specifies CASSPSTASYEQYF.

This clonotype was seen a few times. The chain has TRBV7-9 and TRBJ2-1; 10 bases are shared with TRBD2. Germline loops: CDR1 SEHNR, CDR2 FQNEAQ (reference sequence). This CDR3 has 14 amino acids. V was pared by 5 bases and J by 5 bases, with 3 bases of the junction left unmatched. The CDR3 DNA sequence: TGTGCCAGCAGCCCAGCGGGGGGGGACAATGAGCAGTTCTTC. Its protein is CASSPAGGDNEQFF.

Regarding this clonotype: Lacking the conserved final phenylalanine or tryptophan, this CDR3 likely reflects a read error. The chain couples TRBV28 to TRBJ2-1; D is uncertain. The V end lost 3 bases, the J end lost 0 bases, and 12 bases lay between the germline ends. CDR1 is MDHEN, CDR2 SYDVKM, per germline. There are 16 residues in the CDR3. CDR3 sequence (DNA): TGTGCCAGCAGTTTGCCCAACCAGGTCTCCTACAATGAGCAGTTCTTA. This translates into CASSLPNQVSYNEQFL.

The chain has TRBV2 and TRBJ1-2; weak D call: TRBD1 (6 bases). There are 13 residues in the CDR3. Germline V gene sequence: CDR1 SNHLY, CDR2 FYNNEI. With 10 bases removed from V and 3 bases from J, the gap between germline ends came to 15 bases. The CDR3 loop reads CATDSGDDYGYTF. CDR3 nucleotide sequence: TGTGCCACCGATTCAGGGGACGACTATGGCTACACCTTC.

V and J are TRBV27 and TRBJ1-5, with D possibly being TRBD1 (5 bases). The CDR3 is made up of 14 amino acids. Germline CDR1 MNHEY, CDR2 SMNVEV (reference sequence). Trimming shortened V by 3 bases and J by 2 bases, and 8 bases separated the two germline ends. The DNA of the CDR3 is TGTGCCAGCAGTTTCTTAGGGGGCAATCAGCCCCAGCATTTT. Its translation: CASSFLGGNQPQHF.

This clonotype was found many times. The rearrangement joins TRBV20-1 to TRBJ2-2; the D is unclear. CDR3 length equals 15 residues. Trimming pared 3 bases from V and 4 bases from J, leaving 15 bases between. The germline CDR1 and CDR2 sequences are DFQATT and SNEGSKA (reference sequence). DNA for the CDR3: TGCAGTGCTAGTTCGGTAGAGGACGGCACCGGGGAGCTGTTTTTT. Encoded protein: CSASSVEDGTGELFF.

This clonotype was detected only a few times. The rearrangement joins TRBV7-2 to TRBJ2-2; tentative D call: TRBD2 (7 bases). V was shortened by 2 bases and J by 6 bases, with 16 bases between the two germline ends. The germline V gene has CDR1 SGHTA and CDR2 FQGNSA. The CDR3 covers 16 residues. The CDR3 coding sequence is TGTGCCAGCAGCTTAACTCCGGGGGGCCCGGCCGGGGAGCTGTTTTTT. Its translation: CASSLTPGGPAGELFF.

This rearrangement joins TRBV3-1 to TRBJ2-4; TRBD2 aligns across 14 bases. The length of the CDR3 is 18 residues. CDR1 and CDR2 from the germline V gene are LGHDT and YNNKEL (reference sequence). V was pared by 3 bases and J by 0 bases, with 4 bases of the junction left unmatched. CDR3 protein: CASSHGTSGGVAKNIQYF. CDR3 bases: TGTGCCAGCAGCCATGGGACTAGCGGGGGCGTAGCCAAAAACATTCAGTACTTC.

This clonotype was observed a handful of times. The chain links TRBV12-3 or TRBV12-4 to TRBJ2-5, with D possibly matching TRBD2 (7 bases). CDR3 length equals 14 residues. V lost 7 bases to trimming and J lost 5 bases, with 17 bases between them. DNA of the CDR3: TGTGCCAGCACCCTAGGGGGGGTGTGGGAGACCCAGTACTTC. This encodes CASTLGGVWETQYF.

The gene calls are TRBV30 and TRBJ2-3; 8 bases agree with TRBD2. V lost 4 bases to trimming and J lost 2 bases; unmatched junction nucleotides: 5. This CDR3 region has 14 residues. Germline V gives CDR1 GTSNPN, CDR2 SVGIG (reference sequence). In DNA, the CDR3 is TGTGCCTGGATAGAGCGGGGGACCACAGATACGCAGTATTTT. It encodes CAWIERGTTDTQYF.

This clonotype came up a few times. CDR3 region: CASSLNNIINHSLTAFF. The CDR3 DNA is TGTGCCAGCAGTTTGAATAACATCATAAATCATTCCCTTACGGCTTTCTTT. The chain has TRBV28 and TRBJ1-1; D is ambiguous. V lost 3 bases and J lost 11, with 28 bases in between. Germline loops: CDR1 MDHEN, CDR2 SYDVKM. This CDR3 region has 17 residues.

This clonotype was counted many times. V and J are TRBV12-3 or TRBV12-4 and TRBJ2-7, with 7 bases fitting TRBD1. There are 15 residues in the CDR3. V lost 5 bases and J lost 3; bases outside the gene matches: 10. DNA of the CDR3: TGTGCCAGCAGTCCTTTAGGGGGCTACCACTACGAGCAGTACTTC. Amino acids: CASSPLGGYHYEQYF.

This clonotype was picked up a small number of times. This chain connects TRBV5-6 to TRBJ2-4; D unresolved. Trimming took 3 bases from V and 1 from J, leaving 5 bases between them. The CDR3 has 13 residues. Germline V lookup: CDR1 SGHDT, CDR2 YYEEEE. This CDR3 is CASSSRAKNIQYF. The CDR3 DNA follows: TGTGCCAGCAGCTCCCGGGCCAAAAACATTCAGTACTTC.

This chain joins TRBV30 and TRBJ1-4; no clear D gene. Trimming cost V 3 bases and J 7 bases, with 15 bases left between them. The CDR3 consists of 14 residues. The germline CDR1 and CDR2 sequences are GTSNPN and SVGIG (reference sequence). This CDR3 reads CAWSPPGFSEKLFF. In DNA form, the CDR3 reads TGTGCCTGGAGCCCGCCAGGTTTTAGTGAAAAACTGTTTTTT.

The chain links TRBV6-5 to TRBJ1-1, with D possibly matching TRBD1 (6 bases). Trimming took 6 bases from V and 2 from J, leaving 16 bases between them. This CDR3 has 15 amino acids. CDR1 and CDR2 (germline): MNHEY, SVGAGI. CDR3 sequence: CASRRRTALNTEAFF. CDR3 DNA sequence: TGTGCCAGCAGGCGCAGGACAGCCTTAAACACTGAAGCTTTCTTT.

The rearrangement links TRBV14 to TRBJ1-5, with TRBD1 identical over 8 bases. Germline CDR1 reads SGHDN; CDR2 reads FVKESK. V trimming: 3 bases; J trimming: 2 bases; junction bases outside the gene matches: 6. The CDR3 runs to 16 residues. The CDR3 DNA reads TGTGCCAGCAGCCAGGTGACAGGGGCGGGCAATCAGCCCCAGCATTTT. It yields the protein CASSQVTGAGNQPQHF.

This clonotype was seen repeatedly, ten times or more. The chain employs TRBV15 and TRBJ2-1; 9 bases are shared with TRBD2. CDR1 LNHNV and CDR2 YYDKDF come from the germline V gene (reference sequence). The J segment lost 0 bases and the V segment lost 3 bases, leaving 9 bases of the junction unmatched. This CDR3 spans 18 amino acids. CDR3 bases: TGTGCCACCAGCAGTGCATCCCGCGGGGGGGCCTCCTACAATGAGCAGTTCTTC. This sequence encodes CATSSASRGGASYNEQFF.

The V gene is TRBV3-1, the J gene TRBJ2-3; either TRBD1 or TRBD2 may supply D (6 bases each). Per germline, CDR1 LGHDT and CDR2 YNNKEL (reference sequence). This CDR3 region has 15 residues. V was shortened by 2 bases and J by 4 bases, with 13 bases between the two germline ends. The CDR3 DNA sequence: TGTGCCAGCAGCCAATGGGGGGCCGGGTCAGATACGCAGTATTTT. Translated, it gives CASSQWGAGSDTQYF.

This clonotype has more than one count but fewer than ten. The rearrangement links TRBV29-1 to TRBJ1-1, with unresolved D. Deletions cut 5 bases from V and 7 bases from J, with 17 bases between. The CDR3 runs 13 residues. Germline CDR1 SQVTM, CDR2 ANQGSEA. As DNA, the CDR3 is TGCAGCGTTCTCCGATCGCCCTTCGATGAAGCTTTCTTT. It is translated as CSVLRSPFDEAFF.

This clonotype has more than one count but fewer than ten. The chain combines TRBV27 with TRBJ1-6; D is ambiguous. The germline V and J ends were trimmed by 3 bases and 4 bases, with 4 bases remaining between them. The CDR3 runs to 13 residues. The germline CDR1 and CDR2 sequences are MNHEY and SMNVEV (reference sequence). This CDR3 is CASSFSYNSPLHF. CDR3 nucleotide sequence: TGTGCCAGCAGTTTTAGTTATAATTCACCCCTCCACTTT.